This T cell receptor (beta chain) emerged from a study of vaccination and CD4 T cells after COVID-19. Sequenced with the Oncomine TCR Beta short-read assay was DNA taken from cultured CD4+ T cells. TCRdb re-called the PCR reads with MiXCR, one entry per CDR3 protein. Here the sample spans just under 20,000 distinct CDR3 sequences, about 44% being singletons. This clonotype was counted only a few times. Its specificity is not known. Treatment indicated: roughly nine-day PBMC culture with coronavirus spike peptide pools or control peptides (ViraFEST assay). Sequencing used CD4+ T cells from blood, cultured in vitro, obtained after SARS-CoV-2 vaccination. This sequence was found in a human donor who had recovered from COVID-19.

The CDR3 loop reads CASMLWDEQYF. For the CDR3, the DNA is TGTGCCAGCATGCTGTGGGACGAGCAGTACTTC. V and J are TRBV6-2 or TRBV6-3 and TRBJ2-7; D gene unclear. The ends were cut back, 7 bases at V and 5 bases at J, with 9 bases in the middle. This CDR3 is 11 amino acids long. Germline V gene sequence: CDR1 MNHEY, CDR2 SVGEGT.